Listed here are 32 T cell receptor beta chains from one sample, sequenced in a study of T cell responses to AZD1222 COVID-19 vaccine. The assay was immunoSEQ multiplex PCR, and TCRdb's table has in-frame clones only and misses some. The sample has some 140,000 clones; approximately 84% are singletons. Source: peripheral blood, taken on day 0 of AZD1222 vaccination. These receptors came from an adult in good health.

The CDR3 spells CASSLGQFGYNEQFF. CDR3 DNA: TGTGCCAGCAGCTTGGGGCAGTTTGGCTACAATGAGCAGTTCTTC. The V and J genes are TRBV5-4 and TRBJ2-1; D is ambiguous. Trimming cost V 0 bases and J 3 bases, with 10 bases left between them. The CDR3 runs 15 residues. The germline V gene encodes CDR1 SGHNT and CDR2 YYREEE (reference sequence).

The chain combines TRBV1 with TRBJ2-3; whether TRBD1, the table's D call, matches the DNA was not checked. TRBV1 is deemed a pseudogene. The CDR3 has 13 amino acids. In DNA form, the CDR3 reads TGCACGAGGACAGGGCCTAGCACAGATACGCAGTATTTT. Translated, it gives CTRTGPSTDTQYF.

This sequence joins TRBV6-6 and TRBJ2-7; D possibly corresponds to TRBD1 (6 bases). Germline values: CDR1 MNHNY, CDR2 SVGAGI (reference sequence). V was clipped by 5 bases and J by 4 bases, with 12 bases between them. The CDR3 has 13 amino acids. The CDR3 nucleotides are TGTGCCAGCAGTCCCCCCCAGGGGTACGAGCAGTACTTC. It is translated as CASSPPQGYEQYF.

The CDR3 spells CASSVDSYGYTF. The CDR3 bases are TGTGCCAGCAGCGTAGATTCCTATGGCTACACCTTC. The chain couples TRBV9 to TRBJ1-2; D is ambiguous. The CDR3 is 12 residues long. Trimming removed 0 bases at V and 4 bases at J, with 4 bases between. Germline V lookup: CDR1 SGDLS, CDR2 YYNGEE. The variable domain in full, completed from reference TRBV9 and TRBJ1-2, reads DSGVTQTPKHLITATGQRVTLRCSPRSGDLSVYWYQQSLDQGLQFLIQYYNGEERAKGNILERFSAQQFPDLHSELNLSSLELGDSALYFCASSVDSYGYTFGSGTRLTVV.

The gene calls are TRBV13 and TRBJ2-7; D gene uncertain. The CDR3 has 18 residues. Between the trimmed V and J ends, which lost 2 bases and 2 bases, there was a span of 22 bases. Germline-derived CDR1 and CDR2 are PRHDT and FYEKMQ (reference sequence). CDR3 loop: CASSLFPPKTTLPYEQYF. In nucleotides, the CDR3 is TGTGCCAGCAGCTTATTCCCTCCAAAAACAACCCTACCCTACGAGCAGTACTTC.

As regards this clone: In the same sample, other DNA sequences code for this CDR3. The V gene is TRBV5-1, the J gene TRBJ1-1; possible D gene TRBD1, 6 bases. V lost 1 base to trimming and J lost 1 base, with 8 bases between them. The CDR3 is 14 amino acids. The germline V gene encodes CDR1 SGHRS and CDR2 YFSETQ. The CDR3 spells CASSLQGQNTEAFF. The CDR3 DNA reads TGCGCCAGCAGCTTGCAGGGGCAGAACACTGAAGCTTTCTTT. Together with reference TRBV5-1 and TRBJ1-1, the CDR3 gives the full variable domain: KAGVTQTPRYLIKTRGQQVTLSCSPISGHRSVSWYQQTPGQGLQFLFEYFSETQRNKGNFPGRFSGRQFSNSRSEMNVSTLELGDSALYLCASSLQGQNTEAFFGQGTRLTVV.

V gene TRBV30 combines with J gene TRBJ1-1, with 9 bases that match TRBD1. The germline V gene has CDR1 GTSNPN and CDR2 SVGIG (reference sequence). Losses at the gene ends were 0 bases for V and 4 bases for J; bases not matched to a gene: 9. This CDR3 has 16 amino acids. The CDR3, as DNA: TGTGCCTGGAGTGTCCGGACAGGGGATCGGGGCACTGAAGCTTTCTTT. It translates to CAWSVRTGDRGTEAFF.

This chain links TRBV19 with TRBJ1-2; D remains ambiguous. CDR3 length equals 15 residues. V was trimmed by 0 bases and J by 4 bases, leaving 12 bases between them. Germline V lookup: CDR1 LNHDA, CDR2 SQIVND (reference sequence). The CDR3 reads CASSIDRKGPYGYTF. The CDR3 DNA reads TGTGCCAGTAGTATAGATCGGAAAGGGCCCTATGGCTACACCTTC.

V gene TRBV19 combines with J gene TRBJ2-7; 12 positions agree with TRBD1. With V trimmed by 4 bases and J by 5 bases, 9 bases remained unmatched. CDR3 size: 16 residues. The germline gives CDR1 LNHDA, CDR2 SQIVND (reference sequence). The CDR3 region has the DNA TGTGCCAGTAGTACCCTTCGGGGACAGGGGGCAGACGAGCAGTACTTC. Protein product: CASSTLRGQGADEQYF.

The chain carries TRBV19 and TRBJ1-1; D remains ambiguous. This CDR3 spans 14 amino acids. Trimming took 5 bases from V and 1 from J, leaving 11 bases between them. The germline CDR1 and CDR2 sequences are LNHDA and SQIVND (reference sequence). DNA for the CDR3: TGTGCCAGTAGTCTGGGCCAGGCGAACACTGAAGCTTTCTTT. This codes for CASSLGQANTEAFF.

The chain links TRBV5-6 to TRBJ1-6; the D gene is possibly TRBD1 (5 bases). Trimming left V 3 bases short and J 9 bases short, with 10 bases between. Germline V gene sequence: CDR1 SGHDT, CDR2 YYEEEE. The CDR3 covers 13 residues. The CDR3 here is CASSSMGGSPLHF. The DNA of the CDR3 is TGTGCCAGCAGCTCAATGGGGGGTTCACCCCTCCACTTT.

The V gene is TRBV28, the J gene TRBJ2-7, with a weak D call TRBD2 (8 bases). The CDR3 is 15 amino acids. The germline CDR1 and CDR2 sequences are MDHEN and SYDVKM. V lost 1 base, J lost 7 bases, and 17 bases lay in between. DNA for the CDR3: TGTGCCAGCAGTTTATTGCAGGGGGGGACTAGGGAGCAGTACTTC. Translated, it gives CASSLLQGGTREQYF.

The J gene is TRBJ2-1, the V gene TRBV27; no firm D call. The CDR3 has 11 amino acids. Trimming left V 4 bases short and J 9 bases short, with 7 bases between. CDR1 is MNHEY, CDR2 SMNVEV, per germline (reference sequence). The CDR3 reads CASSSRFEQFF. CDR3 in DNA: TGTGCCAGCAGTTCGCGATTTGAGCAGTTCTTC.

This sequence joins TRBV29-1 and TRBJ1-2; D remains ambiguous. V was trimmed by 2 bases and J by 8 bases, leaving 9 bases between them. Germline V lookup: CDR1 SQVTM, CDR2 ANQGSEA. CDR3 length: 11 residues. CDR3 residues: CSVESSGGYTF. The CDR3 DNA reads TGCAGCGTTGAATCGAGTGGCGGCTACACCTTC.

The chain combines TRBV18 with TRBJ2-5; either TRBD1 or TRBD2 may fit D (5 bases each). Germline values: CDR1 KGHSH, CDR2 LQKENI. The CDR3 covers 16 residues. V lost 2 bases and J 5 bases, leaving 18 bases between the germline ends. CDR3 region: CASSPFGAPDPETQYF. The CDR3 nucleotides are TGTGCCAGCTCACCATTCGGGGCCCCCGATCCCGAGACCCAGTACTTC.

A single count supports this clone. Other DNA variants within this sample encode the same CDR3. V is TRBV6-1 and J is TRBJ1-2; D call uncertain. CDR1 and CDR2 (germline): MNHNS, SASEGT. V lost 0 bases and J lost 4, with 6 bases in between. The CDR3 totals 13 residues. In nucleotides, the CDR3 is TGTGCCAGCAGTGAAGCGAAGGGCTATGGCTACACCTTC. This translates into CASSEAKGYGYTF.

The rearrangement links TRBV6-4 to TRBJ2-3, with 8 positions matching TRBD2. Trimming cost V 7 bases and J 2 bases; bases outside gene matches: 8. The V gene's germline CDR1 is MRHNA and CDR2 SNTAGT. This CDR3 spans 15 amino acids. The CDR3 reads CASNSGAGTTDTQYF. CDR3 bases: TGTGCCAGCAATAGCGGGGCGGGAACCACAGATACGCAGTATTTT.

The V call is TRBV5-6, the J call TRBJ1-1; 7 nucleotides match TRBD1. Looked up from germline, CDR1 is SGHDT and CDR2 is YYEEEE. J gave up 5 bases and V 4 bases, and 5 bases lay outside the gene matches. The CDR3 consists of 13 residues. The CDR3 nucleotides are TGTGCCAGCAGCATGACAGGGAGGACTGAAGCTTTCTTT. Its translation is CASSMTGRTEAFF.

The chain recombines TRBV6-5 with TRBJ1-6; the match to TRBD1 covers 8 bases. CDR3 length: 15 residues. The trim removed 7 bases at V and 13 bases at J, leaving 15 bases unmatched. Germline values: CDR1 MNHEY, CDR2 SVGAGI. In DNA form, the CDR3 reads TGTGCCAGCACTACCGCCGGGACAGGCTCCCGGCCCCTCCACTTT. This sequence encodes CASTTAGTGSRPLHF.

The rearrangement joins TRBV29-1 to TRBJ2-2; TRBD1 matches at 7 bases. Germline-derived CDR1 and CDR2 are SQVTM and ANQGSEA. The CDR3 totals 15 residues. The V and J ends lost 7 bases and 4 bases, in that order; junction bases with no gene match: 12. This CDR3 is CSARQGRSGTGELFF. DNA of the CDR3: TGCAGCGCCCGACAGGGAAGGAGCGGCACCGGGGAGCTGTTTTTT.

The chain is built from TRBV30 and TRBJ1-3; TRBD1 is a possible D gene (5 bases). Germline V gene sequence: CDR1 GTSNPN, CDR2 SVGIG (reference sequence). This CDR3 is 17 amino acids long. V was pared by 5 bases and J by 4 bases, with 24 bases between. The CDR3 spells CAWGFGTSRTYGNTIYF. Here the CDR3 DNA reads TGTGCCTGGGGGTTTGGGACCTCGCGGACCTACGGAAACACCATATATTTT.

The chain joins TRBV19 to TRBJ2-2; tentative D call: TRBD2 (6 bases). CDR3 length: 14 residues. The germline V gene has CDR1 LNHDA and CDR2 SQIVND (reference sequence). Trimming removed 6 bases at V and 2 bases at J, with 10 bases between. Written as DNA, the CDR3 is TGTGCCAGTAGGGGACTCGGCAACACCGGGGAGCTGTTTTTT. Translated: CASRGLGNTGELFF. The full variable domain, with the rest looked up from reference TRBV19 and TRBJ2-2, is DGGITQSPKYLFRKEGQNVTLSCEQNLNHDAMYWYRQDPGQGLRLIYYSQIVNDFQKGDIAEGYSVSREKKESFPLTVTSAQKNPTAFYLCASRGLGNTGELFFGEGSRLTVL.

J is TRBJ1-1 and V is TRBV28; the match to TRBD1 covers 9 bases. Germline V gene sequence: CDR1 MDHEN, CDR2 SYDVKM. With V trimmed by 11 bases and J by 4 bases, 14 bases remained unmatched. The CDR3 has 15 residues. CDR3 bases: TGTGCCCTCAGAGCGACAGGGGGATTTTCCACTGAAGCTTTCTTT. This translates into CALRATGGFSTEAFF. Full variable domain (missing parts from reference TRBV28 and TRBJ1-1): DVKVTQSSRYLVKRTGEKVFLECVQDMDHENMFWYRQDPGLGLRLIYFSYDVKMKEKGDIPEGYSVSREKKERFSLILESASTNQTSMYLCALRATGGFSTEAFFGQGTRLTVV.

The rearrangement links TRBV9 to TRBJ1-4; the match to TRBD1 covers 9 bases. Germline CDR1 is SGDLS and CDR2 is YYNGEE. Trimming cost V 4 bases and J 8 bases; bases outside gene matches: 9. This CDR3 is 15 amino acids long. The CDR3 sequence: CASSTTGGAEEKLFF. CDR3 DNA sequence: TGTGCCAGCAGCACGACAGGGGGAGCAGAGGAAAAACTGTTTTTT. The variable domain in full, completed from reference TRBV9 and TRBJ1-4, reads DSGVTQTPKHLITATGQRVTLRCSPRSGDLSVYWYQQSLDQGLQFLIQYYNGEERAKGNILERFSAQQFPDLHSELNLSSLELGDSALYFCASSTTGGAEEKLFFGSGTQLSVL.

CDR3 amino acids: CASSPTGGPNYGYTF. In DNA, the CDR3 is TGTGCCAGCTCACCAACCGGGGGACCTAACTATGGCTACACCTTC. The chain joins TRBV18 to TRBJ1-2; D possibly corresponds to TRBD1 (5 bases). Germline loops: CDR1 KGHSH, CDR2 LQKENI. The CDR3 is 15 residues long. Trimming cost V 2 bases and J 0 bases, with 10 bases left between them.

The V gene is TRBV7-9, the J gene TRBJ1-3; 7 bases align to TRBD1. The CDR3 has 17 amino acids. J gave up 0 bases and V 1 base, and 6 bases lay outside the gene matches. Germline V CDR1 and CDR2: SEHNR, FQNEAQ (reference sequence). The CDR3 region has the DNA TGTGCCAGCAGCTTAGGTATAGGGGGCGACTCTGGAAACACCATATATTTT. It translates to CASSLGIGGDSGNTIYF.

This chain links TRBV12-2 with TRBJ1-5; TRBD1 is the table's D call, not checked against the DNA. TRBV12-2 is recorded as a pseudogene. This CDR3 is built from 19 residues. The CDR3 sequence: CASRLGLRTGKYSNQPQHF. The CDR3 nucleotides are TGTGCAAGTCGCTTAGGCCTCCGGACAGGGAAATATAGCAATCAGCCCCAGCATTTT.

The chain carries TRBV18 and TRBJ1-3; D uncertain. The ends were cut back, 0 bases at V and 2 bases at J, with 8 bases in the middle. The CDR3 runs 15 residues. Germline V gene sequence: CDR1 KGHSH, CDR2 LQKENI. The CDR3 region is CASSPPSVTGNTIYF. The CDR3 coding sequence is TGTGCCAGCTCACCACCTTCAGTTACTGGAAACACCATATATTTT.

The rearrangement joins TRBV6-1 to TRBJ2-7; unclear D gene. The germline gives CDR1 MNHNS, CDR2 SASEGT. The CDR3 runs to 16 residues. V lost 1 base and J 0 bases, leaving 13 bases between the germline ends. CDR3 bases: TGTGCCAGCAGTGAAGTCGAAGGACGAAGCTCCTACGAGCAGTACTTC. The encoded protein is CASSEVEGRSSYEQYF.

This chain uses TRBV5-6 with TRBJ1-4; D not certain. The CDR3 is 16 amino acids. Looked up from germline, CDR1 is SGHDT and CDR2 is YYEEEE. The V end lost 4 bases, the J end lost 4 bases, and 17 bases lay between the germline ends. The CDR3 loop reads CASSPAGPRVNEKLFF. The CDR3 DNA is TGTGCCAGCAGCCCGGCAGGTCCTAGAGTTAATGAAAAACTGTTTTTT.

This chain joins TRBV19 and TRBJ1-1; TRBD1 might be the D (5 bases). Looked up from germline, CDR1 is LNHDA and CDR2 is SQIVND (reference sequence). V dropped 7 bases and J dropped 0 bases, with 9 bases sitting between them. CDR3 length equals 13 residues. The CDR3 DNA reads TGTGCCAGTACCAAGACAGTGAACACTGAAGCTTTCTTT. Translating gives CASTKTVNTEAFF.

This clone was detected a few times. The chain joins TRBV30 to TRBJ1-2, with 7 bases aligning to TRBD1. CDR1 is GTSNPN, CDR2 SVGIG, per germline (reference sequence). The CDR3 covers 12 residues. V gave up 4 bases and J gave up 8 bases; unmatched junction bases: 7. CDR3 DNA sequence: TGTGCCTGGAACCGACAGGGCGGGGGCTACACCTTC. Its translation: CAWNRQGGGYTF.